These T cell receptor beta chains were read from a single sample in a study of cytomegalovirus exposure and HLA in healthy donors. Here immunoSEQ multiplex PCR was the method, and the copy in TCRdb shows in-frame clones only, minus some. The sample consists of roughly 130,000 clones, roughly 86% of them appearing once. The sequenced material came from PBMCs. Receptor source: a man in his thirties or forties in good health and CMV-seronegative. Both conserved end residues are trimmed from each CDR3.

j_gene: TRBJ2-2
v_gene: TRBV10-1
CDR3aa: ASSEVGQANTGELF

j_gene: TRBJ2-7
v_gene: TRBV19
CDR3aa: ASSVGLAGAYEQY

j_gene: TRBJ2-1
v_gene: TRBV15
CDR3aa: ATSRGLAGEDEQF

j_gene: TRBJ2-2
v_gene: TRBV7-9
CDR3aa: ASSPRGSGKTGELF

j_gene: TRBJ2-1
v_gene: TRBV11-2
CDR3aa: ASSFTAGIYNEQF

j_gene: TRBJ1-5
v_gene: TRBV11-2
CDR3aa: ASSLIVNQPQH

j_gene: TRBJ2-1
v_gene: TRBV7-7
CDR3aa: ASSDQGAMREQF

j_gene: TRBJ2-7
v_gene: TRBV5-4
CDR3aa: ASSLRQGLDEQY

j_gene: TRBJ1-5
v_gene: TRBV6-5
CDR3aa: ASKHIPDSNQPQH

j_gene: TRBJ2-1
v_gene: TRBV10-3
CDR3aa: AISRAPEGGNEQF

j_gene: TRBJ1-4
v_gene: TRBV18
CDR3aa: ASSPGPTGTWKLF

j_gene: TRBJ1-1
v_gene: TRBV18
CDR3aa: ASSPGTLAEAF

j_gene: TRBJ1-5
v_gene: TRBV7-2
CDR3aa: ASSLGQTYNQPQH

j_gene: TRBJ2-1
v_gene: TRBV10-2
CDR3aa: ASSDTYNEQF

j_gene: TRBJ1-1
v_gene: TRBV9
CDR3aa: ASSETGSGNTEAF

j_gene: TRBJ2-2
v_gene: TRBV6-6
CDR3aa: ASSPTGELF

j_gene: TRBJ2-7
v_gene: TRBV9
CDR3aa: ASSPRGLAGFEQY

j_gene: TRBJ1-1
v_gene: TRBV9
CDR3aa: ASSVDIIRWDRNTEAF

j_gene: TRBJ1-5
v_gene: TRBV21-1
CDR3aa: ASSKVVCSNQPQH

j_gene: TRBJ1-2
v_gene: TRBV10-3
CDR3aa: AISEDSLSNYGYT

j_gene: TRBJ2-7
v_gene: TRBV5-5
CDR3aa: ASSDGQGAYEQY

j_gene: TRBJ1-2
v_gene: TRBV19
CDR3aa: ASSREGTANYGYT

j_gene: TRBJ1-6
v_gene: TRBV9
CDR3aa: ASSPTGSSYNSPLH

j_gene: TRBJ1-1
v_gene: TRBV16
CDR3aa: ASSQLGGKEGAF

j_gene: TRBJ1-3
v_gene: TRBV30
CDR3aa: ALHKRGPLSGNTIY

j_gene: TRBJ2-3
v_gene: TRBV6-4
CDR3aa: ASADSGTDTQY

j_gene: TRBJ2-7
v_gene: TRBV4-1
CDR3aa: ASSQSNRQGRSYEQY

j_gene: TRBJ1-5
v_gene: TRBV2
CDR3aa: ASSVRQGANQPQH

j_gene: TRBJ2-3
v_gene: TRBV5-6
CDR3aa: ASSFGVSSTDTQY

j_gene: TRBJ2-2
v_gene: TRBV6-4
CDR3aa: ASSPGGGNTGELF

j_gene: TRBJ1-1
v_gene: TRBV30
CDR3aa: ASWASQPMNTEAF

j_gene: TRBJ2-7
v_gene: TRBV7-9
CDR3aa: ASTLGTASYEQY

j_gene: TRBJ2-1
v_gene: TRBV4-3
CDR3aa: ASSLRMASGSDEQF

j_gene: TRBJ1-4
v_gene: TRBV15
CDR3aa: ATSRSTGGYNEKLF